This is a list of T cell receptor beta chains from one sample in a study of blood T cell repertoires in COVID-19. TCRdb's copy holds only in-frame clones and misses some; the assay was immunoSEQ multiplex PCR. The table shows under 300,000 clones, with about 83% occurring only once. The sample was peripheral blood. The receptors originated from a human donor in a cohort sampled during active COVID-19. The CDR3 runs from the conserved cysteine through the conserved F or W. D genes are given only for firm matches. Size values are once, few and many counts, or a class for expanded clones, and some rows have none.

CDR3 protein | CDR3 DNA | V gene | D gene | J gene | clone size
CASGRAPNTGELFF | TGTGCCAGCGGGAGGGCCCCGAACACCGGGGAGCTGTTTTTT | TRBV6-5 | TRBD2 | TRBJ2-2 | -
CASRMPNRDRDEKLFF | TGTGCCAGTAGAATGCCTAACCGGGACAGGGACGAAAAACTGTTTTTT | TRBV19 | TRBD1 | TRBJ1-4 | -
CASSSYGGQGSSGANVLTF | TGTGCCAGCAGCTCCTACGGGGGACAGGGAAGTTCTGGGGCCAACGTCCTGACTTTC | TRBV9 | TRBD1 | TRBJ2-6 | -
CAISVTNTEAFF | TGTGCCATCAGTGTGACAAACACTGAAGCTTTCTTT | TRBV10-3 | - | TRBJ1-1 | -
CSGGEGGYEQFF | TGCAGCGGGGGCGAGGGGGGATATGAGCAGTTCTTC | TRBV29-1 | - | TRBJ2-1 | -
CAGGENSNQPQHF | TGTGCCGGGGGGGAAAATAGCAATCAGCCCCAGCATTTT | TRBV7-9 | - | TRBJ1-5 | -
CASSEQGQGVTEAFF | TGCGCCAGCAGTGAACAGGGACAGGGAGTGACTGAAGCTTTCTTT | TRBV10-1 | TRBD1 | TRBJ1-1 | once
CATSDGTGTENQPQHF | TGTGCCACCAGTGATGGGACAGGGACGGAAAATCAGCCCCAGCATTTT | TRBV24-1 | TRBD1 | TRBJ1-5 | -
CASSRDPGGTQYF | TGTGCCAGCAGCCGGGACCCCGGGGGTACGCAGTATTTT | TRBV25-1 | - | TRBJ2-3 | -
CASSTGSTSGSYTDTQYF | TGCGCCAGCAGCACAGGCTCGACTAGCGGGAGTTACACAGATACGCAGTATTTT | TRBV5-1 | TRBD2 | TRBJ2-3 | -
CASSVVATSIGSPLHF | TGTGCCAGCAGCGTAGTTGCAACCTCAATCGGTTCACCCCTCCACTTT | TRBV9 | - | TRBJ1-6 | -
CASSLSGGTYNEQFF | TGTGCCAGCAGCTTGAGCGGAGGCACCTACAATGAGCAGTTCTTC | TRBV11-3 | - | TRBJ2-1 | -
CASSWRTGGTDTQYF | TGCGCCAGCAGCTGGAGGACAGGGGGCACAGATACGCAGTATTTT | TRBV5-1 | TRBD1 | TRBJ2-3 | -
CASSPGLTKTQYF | TGTGCCAGCAGTCCGGGACTAACAAAGACCCAGTACTTC | TRBV12-3/TRBV12-4 | TRBD2 | TRBJ2-5 | once
CASNGGIGRGYTGELFF | TGTGCCAGTAACGGGGGAATTGGGAGAGGGTATACCGGGGAGCTGTTTTTT | TRBV19 | - | TRBJ2-2 | few
CASSYGQATGNTIYF | TGTGCCAGCAGTTACGGACAGGCTACTGGAAACACCATATATTTT | TRBV6-5 | TRBD1 | TRBJ1-3 | -
CASSHRGRGRGQPQHF | TGTGCCAGCAGTCATAGGGGCAGGGGGCGCGGGCAGCCCCAGCATTTT | TRBV6-6 | TRBD1 | TRBJ1-5 | -
CSVGGGTGTGTQYF | TGCAGCGTTGGGGGAGGGACAGGGACGGGTACGCAGTATTTT | TRBV29-1 | TRBD1 | TRBJ2-3 | -
CASSTYGQAEQYF | TGTGCCAGCAGTACATATGGCCAGGCCGAGCAGTACTTC | TRBV12-3/TRBV12-4 | - | TRBJ2-7 | once
CASSYGTGFMNEQFF | TGTGCCAGCAGCTATGGGACAGGGTTTATGAATGAGCAGTTCTTC | TRBV11-3 | TRBD1 | TRBJ2-1 | -
CASRLGQGVDSPLHF | TGTGCCAGCAGGCTCGGACAGGGTGTTGATTCACCCCTCCACTTT | TRBV6-4 | TRBD1 | TRBJ1-6 | -
CASSPTGTEGYTF | TGTGCCAGCTCACCGACCGGGACTGAGGGCTACACCTTC | TRBV18 | - | TRBJ1-2 | once
CASSPRGTTLNDEQFF | TGTGCCAGCAGCCCCAGAGGGACTACCTTAAACGATGAGCAGTTCTTC | TRBV4-2 | TRBD2 | TRBJ2-1 | -
CASRPQGMPEAFF | TGTGCCAGCAGACCACAGGGCATGCCTGAAGCTTTCTTT | TRBV2 | - | TRBJ1-1 | -
CASSQDRGFATNEKLFF | TGTGCCAGCAGCCAGGACAGGGGTTTTGCGACTAATGAAAAACTGTTTTTT | TRBV3-1/TRBV3-2 | TRBD1 | TRBJ1-4 | few
CASSAQGNEGEAFF | TGTGCCAGCAGCGCGCAGGGGAATGAGGGTGAAGCTTTCTTT | TRBV6-5 | - | TRBJ1-1 | -
CATSDATGTSITGELFF | TGTGCCACCAGTGATGCAACCGGGACTAGCATCACCGGGGAGCTGTTTTTT | TRBV24-1 | TRBD2 | TRBJ2-2 | -
CASSQQAGSTDTQYF | TGTGCCAGCAGCCAACAAGCGGGTAGCACAGATACGCAGTATTTT | TRBV3-1/TRBV3-2 | - | TRBJ2-3 | once
CASSQEDAGSNYGYTF | TGTGCCAGCAGCCAAGAGGATGCGGGGTCCAACTATGGCTACACCTTC | TRBV3-1/TRBV3-2 | - | TRBJ1-2 | -
CASSLGLSGLAGGQETQYF | TGTGCCAGCAGCCTCGGATTATCGGGACTAGCGGGGGGGCAGGAGACCCAGTACTTC | TRBV7-6 | TRBD2 | TRBJ2-5 | -
CASSQETYNEQFF | TGTGCCAGCAGCCAAGAAACATACAATGAGCAGTTCTTC | TRBV3-1/TRBV3-2 | - | TRBJ2-1 | -
CASSVDRENSPLHF | TGTGCCAGCAGTGTTGACAGGGAGAATTCGCCCCTCCACTTT | TRBV25-1 | TRBD1 | TRBJ1-6 | -
CASSLFTGTEIPNEQFF | TGCGCCAGCAGTTTATTTACCGGGACAGAAATTCCCAATGAGCAGTTCTTC | TRBV10-1 | TRBD1 | TRBJ2-1 | once
CASSQGNGRPRDEQYF | TGTGCCAGCAGCCAAGGAAACGGGAGGCCGAGGGACGAGCAGTACTTC | TRBV4-2 | TRBD2 | TRBJ2-7 | -
CASSSSGEDIQYF | TGTGCCAGCAGCTCTAGCGGGGAGGACATTCAGTACTTC | TRBV4-2 | TRBD2 | TRBJ2-4 | -
CASSLGLAGRRTGELFF | TGTGCCAGCAGCTTGGGGCTAGCGGGCAGGAGGACCGGGGAGCTGTTTTTT | TRBV5-8 | TRBD2 | TRBJ2-2 | -
CASSFTNQGRNEQYF | TGTGCCAGCAGTTTCACGAATCAGGGGAGAAACGAGCAGTACTTC | TRBV28 | - | TRBJ2-7 | -
CASSLGGGNEKLFF | TGCGCCAGCAGCTTGGGAGGTGGTAATGAAAAACTGTTTTTT | TRBV5-1 | - | TRBJ1-4 | once
CATSELGTGTGELFF | TGTGCCACCAGTGAGCTTGGGACAGGCACCGGGGAGCTGTTTTTT | TRBV24-1 | TRBD1 | TRBJ2-2 | -
CASSPLGPYEQYF | TGTGCCAGCAGCCCTCTCGGTCCCTACGAGCAGTACTTC | TRBV5-4 | - | TRBJ2-7 | -
CASSLPLAGVRTGELFF | TGTGCCAGCAGCTTGCCACTAGCGGGAGTGAGGACCGGGGAGCTGTTTTTT | TRBV5-4 | TRBD2 | TRBJ2-2 | -